This T cell receptor (beta chain) was recorded in a study of blood T cell repertoires in COVID-19. The germline V gene has CDR1 LGHNA and CDR2 YNFKEQ. The length of the CDR3 is 15 residues. The V and J ends lost 1 base and 5 bases respectively, with 13 bases between them. This clone was seen a single time. The method was immunoSEQ multiplex PCR; TCRdb's version includes in-frame clones alone and lacks a portion of them. Seen here are 87,000 or so clones, 80% observed once, and the top ten hold more than 15%. The sample comprised peripheral blood. The V call is TRBV4-2, the J call TRBJ2-3; TRBD2 might be the D (6 bases). This TCR came from a woman of 80 years or more with active or convalescent COVID-19. DNA for the CDR3: TGTGCCAGCAGCCAAGTGCCAGCGGGTTTAGATACGCAGTATTTT. Translated: CASSQVPAGLDTQYF.